This T cell receptor (beta chain) was found in a study of blood T cell repertoires in COVID-19. The protocol was immunoSEQ multiplex PCR, while the TCRdb copy is restricted to in-frame clones and leaves out a portion. The table has more than 250,000 clones, nearly 90% seen once; the top ten hold under 6%. Everyone who took part was 18 to 89 years old, and they came from over 20 US areas. Cohorts were assigned according to the clinical history that participants reported. The V gene end was trimmed by 5 bases and the J gene end by 5 bases; junction bases not matched to a gene: 11. The germline gives CDR1 SGHAT, CDR2 FQNNGV. The CDR3 runs to 15 residues.

This TCR came from a woman aged 25 to 39 who had recovered from COVID-19. Sequencing was performed on PBMCs or T cells enriched from blood (not recorded which). The V and J genes are TRBV11-2 and TRBJ1-1; 7 nucleotides align to TRBD1. CDR3 loop: CASSATQGVRTEAFF. CDR3 DNA: TGTGCCAGCAGCGCAACGCAGGGGGTTAGGACTGAAGCTTTCTTT.